These T cell receptor beta chains were read from a single sample in a study of blood T cells in healthy people across ages. One entry per CDR3 protein results from TCRdb running MiXCR on the 5' RACE reads. Counted here are about 800,000 distinct CDR3 sequences, around a quarter occurring once; the ten biggest clones make up under 4%. These data also formed part of another study, on T cells of mothers and their children.

Sequencing was performed on blood. The receptor set was obtained from a boy younger than 18 in good health. CDR3s include the opening cysteine and the closing phenylalanine or tryptophan. The D gene is left open where the match is weak. Size is omitted from some rows. Given values are once, few, many or a class for expanded clones.

d_gene	v_gene	len	j_gene	abundance	CDR3aa	CDR3nt
TRBD1	TRBV25-1	15	TRBJ2-5	NA	CASSGGQGVRETQYF	TGTGCCAGCAGTGGGGGGCAGGGGGTACGAGAGACCCAGTACTTC
NA	TRBV12-3/TRBV12-4	15	TRBJ2-1	few	CASSEGGSLYNEQFF	TGTGCCAGCAGTGAAGGGGGATCCCTCTACAATGAGCAGTTCTTC
NA	TRBV4-1	15	TRBJ2-7	NA	CASSQGIDGAYEQYF	TGCGCCAGCAGCCAAGGAATTGACGGAGCCTACGAGCAGTACTTC
NA	TRBV5-1	13	TRBJ2-1	few	CASSSLVGNEQFF	TGCGCCAGCAGTAGCCTGGTAGGCAATGAGCAGTTCTTC
TRBD2	TRBV4-3	18	TRBJ2-7	few	CASSQEAVRTSDSYEQYF	TGCGCCAGCAGCCAAGAGGCCGTAAGGACTAGCGACTCCTACGAGCAGTACTTC
NA	TRBV29-1	13	TRBJ2-3	NA	CSVEWQFADTQYF	TGCAGCGTTGAGTGGCAGTTCGCAGATACGCAGTATTTT
NA	TRBV7-2	13	TRBJ2-2	NA	CASDSANTGELFF	TGTGCCAGCGACAGCGCGAACACCGGGGAGCTGTTTTTT
NA	TRBV7-2	15	TRBJ2-7	NA	CASSLAGLDATEQYF	TGTGCCAGCAGCTTAGCGGGACTGGACGCTACGGAGCAGTACTTC
TRBD1	TRBV30	14	TRBJ1-1	NA	CARHQGDMNTEAFF	TGTGCCCGGCACCAGGGGGACATGAACACTGAAGCTTTCTTT
TRBD1	TRBV20-1	13	TRBJ1-2	NA	CSARRQGAFGYTF	TGCAGTGCTAGGCGGCAGGGGGCTTTTGGCTACACCTTC
NA	TRBV2	14	TRBJ2-4	few	CASSETEAKNIQYF	TGTGCCAGCAGTGAAACGGAAGCCAAAAACATTCAGTACTTC
NA	TRBV28	15	TRBJ2-1	NA	CASSLPADPAHEQFF	TGTGCCAGCAGTTTACCTGCTGACCCAGCCCATGAGCAGTTCTTC
TRBD1	TRBV27	15	TRBJ1-2	NA	CASSPRQGVGRGYTF	TGTGCCAGCAGTCCGCGACAGGGTGTCGGTAGAGGCTACACCTTC
NA	TRBV29-1	16	TRBJ2-2	NA	CSAPGEGGLSTGELFF	TGCAGCGCCCCGGGGGAAGGGGGCCTGAGCACCGGGGAGCTGTTTTTT
NA	TRBV28	13	TRBJ2-3	few	CASTLGGGDTQYF	TGTGCCAGCACCTTGGGCGGGGGCGATACGCAGTATTTT
TRBD1	TRBV20-1	15	TRBJ2-2	once	CSAYPGGASTGELFF	TGCAGTGCGTACCCAGGGGGCGCAAGCACCGGGGAGCTGTTTTTT
NA	TRBV19	16	TRBJ2-7	few	CASSTSQGMSSYEQYF	TGTGCCAGTAGTACGTCACAGGGAATGAGCTCCTACGAGCAGTACTTC
NA	TRBV5-1	13	TRBJ1-1	few	CASSLDQFTEAFF	TGCGCCAGCAGCTTGGACCAGTTTACTGAAGCTTTCTTT
NA	TRBV27	15	TRBJ2-7	few	CASSLHGEGSYEQYF	TGTGCCAGCAGTTTACACGGGGAAGGGTCCTACGAGCAGTACTTC
NA	TRBV27	14	TRBJ1-1	NA	CASTLTRGDTEAFF	TGTGCCAGTACATTGACAAGGGGAGACACTGAAGCTTTCTTT
NA	TRBV7-6	14	TRBJ2-5	few	CASSSRTVQETQYF	TGTGCCAGCAGCTCTAGGACAGTTCAAGAGACCCAGTACTTC
TRBD2	TRBV27	15	TRBJ2-1	NA	CASSLVASGIGEQFF	TGTGCCAGCAGTTTAGTTGCTAGCGGGATCGGTGAGCAGTTCTTC
NA	TRBV27	13	TRBJ1-5	NA	CASSYGYNQPQHF	TGTGCCAGCAGTTACGGTTACAATCAGCCCCAGCATTTT
NA	TRBV12-3/TRBV12-4	13	TRBJ1-4	once	CASSDGRNEKLFF	TGTGCCAGCAGCGACGGGAGGAATGAAAAACTGTTTTTT
NA	TRBV12-3/TRBV12-4	14	TRBJ1-6	few	CASSSTFSYSPLHF	TGTGCCAGCAGTTCCACCTTCTCATATTCACCCCTCCACTTT
TRBD1	TRBV7-6	14	TRBJ2-7	few	CASSLGQVAYEQYF	TGTGCCAGCAGCTTGGGACAGGTAGCCTACGAGCAGTACTTC
NA	TRBV12-3/TRBV12-4	15	TRBJ2-5	NA	CASRVSLGAGETQYF	TGTGCCAGCAGGGTTTCGCTTGGGGCAGGGGAGACCCAGTACTTC
NA	TRBV5-1	15	TRBJ2-6	many	CASSLDPSGANVLTF	TGCGCCAGCAGCTTGGACCCGTCCGGGGCCAACGTCCTGACTTTC
NA	TRBV5-6	13	TRBJ1-2	NA	CASSLIANYGYTF	TGTGCCAGCAGCTTGATAGCTAACTATGGCTACACCTTC
NA	TRBV20-1	11	TRBJ2-3	NA	CSARLGDTQYF	TGCAGTGCTAGGCTAGGAGATACGCAGTATTTT
NA	TRBV2	12	TRBJ2-3	NA	CASTPGSNTQYF	TGTGCCAGCACCCCCGGATCGAATACGCAGTATTTT
NA	TRBV6-5	17	TRBJ1-1	NA	CASIRAPYRAGNTEAFF	TGTGCCAGCATACGAGCCCCGTACAGGGCCGGGAACACTGAAGCTTTCTTT
TRBD1	TRBV5-1	14	TRBJ1-1	few	CASSLRTGGTEAFF	TGTGCCAGCAGTCTCCGGACAGGGGGAACTGAAGCTTTCTTT
NA	TRBV3-1	14	TRBJ2-7	few	CASSQELTSYEQYF	TGTGCCAGCAGCCAAGAATTAACCTCCTACGAGCAGTACTTC
TRBD2	TRBV7-9	16	TRBJ2-3	few	CASSLDGGRETDTQYF	TGTGCCAGCAGCTTAGACGGCGGGAGGGAGACAGATACGCAGTATTTT
TRBD2	TRBV27	16	TRBJ2-7	once	CASSHHLAGGPHEQYF	TGTGCCAGCAGCCACCATCTAGCGGGAGGGCCTCACGAGCAGTACTTC
NA	TRBV9	15	TRBJ2-2	NA	CASSEQATNTGELFF	TGTGCCAGCAGCGAACAAGCGACAAACACCGGGGAGCTGTTTTTT
NA	TRBV28	14	TRBJ1-2	few	CASSSLQANYGYTF	TGTGCCAGCAGTTCTCTACAGGCCAACTATGGCTACACCTTC
NA	TRBV3-1	13	TRBJ2-7	NA	CASSQVFGTEQYF	TGTGCCAGCAGCCAAGTTTTCGGGACCGAGCAGTACTTC
TRBD2	TRBV14	18	TRBJ2-5	NA	CASSQLWLAGASQETQYF	TGTGCCAGCAGCCAATTGTGGCTAGCGGGAGCTAGCCAAGAGACCCAGTACTTC
TRBD2	TRBV7-3	15	TRBJ2-5	NA	CASRNRGEWVETQYF	TGTGCCAGCAGAAACCGGGGGGAGTGGGTAGAGACCCAGTACTTC
TRBD1	TRBV6-2/TRBV6-3	15	TRBJ2-3	NA	CASSETGGDADTQYF	TGTGCCAGCAGTGAGACAGGGGGGGACGCAGATACGCAGTATTTT
TRBD1	TRBV9	17	TRBJ1-2	many	CASSVNSTGGSDYGYTF	TGTGCCAGCAGCGTAAACTCTACAGGGGGCTCCGACTATGGCTACACCTTC
TRBD2	TRBV29-1	13	TRBJ2-7	many	CSAGTSGGYEQYF	TGCAGCGCTGGGACTAGCGGGGGTTACGAGCAGTACTTC
NA	TRBV28	14	TRBJ2-5	few	CASSLHLYQETQYF	TGTGCCAGCAGTTTACATTTGTACCAAGAGACCCAGTACTTC
TRBD2	TRBV29-1	13	TRBJ2-1	NA	CSVESGESNEQFF	TGCAGCGTGGAAAGCGGGGAATCCAATGAGCAGTTCTTC
TRBD1	TRBV7-9	14	TRBJ2-1	few	CASRLPGQGNEQFF	TGTGCCAGCAGACTGCCGGGACAGGGGAATGAGCAGTTCTTC
NA	TRBV20-1	14	TRBJ1-2	NA	CSARDTGRSYGYTF	TGCAGTGCTAGAGATACGGGCAGAAGCTATGGCTACACCTTC
TRBD1	TRBV5-6	15	TRBJ1-1	NA	CASSPGRQGRTEASF	TGTGCCAGCAGCCCGGGTCGACAGGGAAGGACTGAAGCTTCCTTT